The rows below give T cell receptor beta chains drawn from one sample of a study of blood T cells in healthy people across ages. Each CDR3 protein gets one entry after TCRdb re-called the 5' RACE reads with MiXCR. The table has over 1.5 million distinct CDR3 sequences, about 50% seen once. The sample was blood. The receptor set was obtained from a woman aged 40 to 55 in good health. CDR3s include the opening cysteine and the closing phenylalanine or tryptophan. D genes are given only for firm matches. The size field is filled for only some rows; it gives once, few, many or a size class.

NA | TRBD1 | TRBJ2-7 | TRBV29-1 | CSVADGRQGEQYF | TGCAGCGTTGCGGACGGCCGACAGGGCGAGCAGTACTTC
once | NA | TRBJ1-1 | TRBV28 | CASSPTAGRTEAFF | TGTGCCAGCAGTCCGACAGCCGGGCGCACTGAAGCTTTCTTT
NA | NA | TRBJ2-1 | TRBV6-6 | CASSLGWAGGGEQFF | TGTGCCAGCAGCCTAGGTTGGGCAGGGGGAGGTGAGCAGTTCTTC
NA | NA | TRBJ2-6 | TRBV7-8 | CASSFGRGANVLTF | TGTGCCAGCAGCTTCGGTAGGGGGGCCAACGTCCTGACTTTC
few | NA | TRBJ1-1 | TRBV5-1 | CASSLTFMNTEAFF | TGCGCCAGCAGCCTGACGTTTATGAACACTGAAGCTTTCTTT
NA | TRBD1 | TRBJ2-3 | TRBV15 | CATSTDRVSTDTQYF | TGTGCCACCAGCACAGACAGGGTCAGCACAGATACGCAGTATTTT
few | NA | TRBJ2-4 | TRBV12-3/TRBV12-4 | CASSLEALGAKNIQYF | TGTGCCAGCAGTTTAGAGGCATTGGGGGCTAAGAACATTCAGTACTTC
NA | NA | TRBJ1-6 | TRBV6-5 | CASRGTNSPLHF | TGTGCCAGCAGGGGAACCAATTCACCCCTCCACTTT
NA | NA | TRBJ2-7 | TRBV11-2 | CASSPVGKTRTYSYEQYF | TGTGCCAGCAGCCCCGTTGGGAAGACACGCACTTATTCCTACGAGCAGTACTTC
NA | TRBD2 | TRBJ2-3 | TRBV4-1 | CASSQTPWTSNGANTQYF | TGCGCCAGCAGCCAGACCCCCTGGACTAGCAATGGGGCGAATACGCAGTATTTT
NA | NA | TRBJ2-6 | TRBV29-1 | CSVVEPSGANVLTF | TGCAGCGTTGTTGAACCCTCTGGGGCCAACGTCCTGACTTTC
NA | NA | TRBJ1-2 | TRBV25-1 | CASSELGSNYGYTF | TGTGCCAGCAGTGAACTCGGTTCCAACTATGGCTACACCTTC
few | NA | TRBJ2-3 | TRBV4-3 | CASSTIGTASTDTQYF | TGCGCCAGCAGCACCATCGGTACGGCTAGCACAGATACGCAGTATTTT
NA | NA | TRBJ2-7 | TRBV28 | CATKVTEYEQYF | TGTGCCACAAAGGTGACTGAATACGAGCAGTACTTC